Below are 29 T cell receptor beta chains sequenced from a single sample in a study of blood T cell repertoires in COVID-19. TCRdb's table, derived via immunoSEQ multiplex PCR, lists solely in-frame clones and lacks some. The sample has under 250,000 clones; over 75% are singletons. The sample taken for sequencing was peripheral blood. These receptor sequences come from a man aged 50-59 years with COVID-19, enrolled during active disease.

The CDR3 coding sequence is TGCAGCGTTGTCTCCGATGAGGGGGAGCTGTTTTTT. Encoded protein: CSVVSDEGELFF. This sequence joins TRBV29-1 and TRBJ2-2; D gene unclear. Trimming pared 4 bases from V and 8 bases from J, leaving 11 bases between. The length of the CDR3 is 12 residues. The V gene's germline CDR1 is SQVTM and CDR2 ANQGSEA.

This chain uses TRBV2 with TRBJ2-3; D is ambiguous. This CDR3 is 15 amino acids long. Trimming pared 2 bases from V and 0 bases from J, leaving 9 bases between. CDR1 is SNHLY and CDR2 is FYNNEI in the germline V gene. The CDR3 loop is CASSESSVSTDTQYF. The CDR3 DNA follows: TGTGCCAGCAGTGAAAGCAGCGTCAGCACAGATACGCAGTATTTT. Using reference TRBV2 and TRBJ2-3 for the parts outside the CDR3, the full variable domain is EPEVTQTPSHQVTQMGQEVILRCVPISNHLYFYWYRQILGQKVEFLVSFYNNEISEKSEIFDDQFSVERPDGSNFTLKIRSTKLEDSAMYFCASSESSVSTDTQYFGPGTRLTVL.

CDR3: CASSPGLFLFSYEQYF. CDR3 nucleotides: TGTGCCAGCAGTCCGGGACTTTTCCTCTTCTCCTACGAGCAGTACTTC. The V call is TRBV27, the J call TRBJ2-7; weak D call: TRBD2 (6 bases). The CDR3 extends over 16 amino acids. Germline values: CDR1 MNHEY, CDR2 SMNVEV (reference sequence). V lost 5 bases, J lost 0 bases, and 17 bases lay in between.

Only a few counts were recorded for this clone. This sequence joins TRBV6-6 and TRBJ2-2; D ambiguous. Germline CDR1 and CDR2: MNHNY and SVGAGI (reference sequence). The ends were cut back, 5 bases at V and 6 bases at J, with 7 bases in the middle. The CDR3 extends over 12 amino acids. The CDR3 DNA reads TGTGCCAGCAGTATCAGTCCCGGGGAGCTGTTTTTT. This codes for CASSISPGELFF.

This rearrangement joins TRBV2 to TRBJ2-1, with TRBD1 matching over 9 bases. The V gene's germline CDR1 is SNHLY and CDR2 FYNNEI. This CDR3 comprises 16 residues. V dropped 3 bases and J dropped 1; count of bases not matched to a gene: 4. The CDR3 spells CASSDATGGSYNEQFF. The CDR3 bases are TGTGCCAGCAGTGACGCGACAGGGGGATCCTACAATGAGCAGTTCTTC. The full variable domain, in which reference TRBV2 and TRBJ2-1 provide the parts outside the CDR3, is EPEVTQTPSHQVTQMGQEVILRCVPISNHLYFYWYRQILGQKVEFLVSFYNNEISEKSEIFDDQFSVERPDGSNFTLKIRSTKLEDSAMYFCASSDATGGSYNEQFFGPGTRLTVL.

The CDR3 DNA is TGTGCCAGTAGAGACAGGGGTCGGTTCACTGAAGCTTTCTTT. It codes for CASRDRGRFTEAFF. The rearrangement joins TRBV19 to TRBJ1-1, with 8 bases matching TRBD1. J gave up 4 bases and V 6 bases, and 7 bases lay outside the gene matches. Germline assignment: CDR1 LNHDA and CDR2 SQIVND (reference sequence). The CDR3 is 14 amino acids.

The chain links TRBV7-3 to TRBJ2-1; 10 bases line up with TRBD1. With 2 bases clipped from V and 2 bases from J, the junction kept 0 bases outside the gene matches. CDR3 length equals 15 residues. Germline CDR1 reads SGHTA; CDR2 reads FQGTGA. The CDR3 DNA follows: TGTGCCAGCAGCTTAGGACAGGGGGCCTACAATGAGCAGTTCTTC. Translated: CASSLGQGAYNEQFF.

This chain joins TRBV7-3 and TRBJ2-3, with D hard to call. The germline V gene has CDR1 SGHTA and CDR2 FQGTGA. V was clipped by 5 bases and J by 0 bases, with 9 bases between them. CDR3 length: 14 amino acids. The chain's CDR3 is CASSRVSSTDTQYF. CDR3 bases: TGTGCCAGCAGCCGAGTATCTAGCACAGATACGCAGTATTTT. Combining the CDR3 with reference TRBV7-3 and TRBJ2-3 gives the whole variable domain GAGVSQTPSNKVTEKGKYVELRCDPISGHTALYWYRQSLGQGPEFLIYFQGTGAADDSGLPNDRFFAVRPEGSVSTLKIQRTERGDSAVYLCASSRVSSTDTQYFGPGTRLTVL.

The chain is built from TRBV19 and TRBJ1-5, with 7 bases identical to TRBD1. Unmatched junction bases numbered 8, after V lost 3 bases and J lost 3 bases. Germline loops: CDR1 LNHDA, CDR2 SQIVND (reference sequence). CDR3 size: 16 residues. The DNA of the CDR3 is TGTGCCAGTAGTATGAGGAGGGGGCACATCAATCAGCCCCAGCATTTT. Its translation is CASSMRRGHINQPQHF.

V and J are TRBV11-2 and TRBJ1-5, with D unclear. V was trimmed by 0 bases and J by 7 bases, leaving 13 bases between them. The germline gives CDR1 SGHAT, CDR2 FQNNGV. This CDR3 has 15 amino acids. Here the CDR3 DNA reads TGTGCCAGCAGCTTAGATCGGTGGGGAGGCCAGCCCCAGCATTTT. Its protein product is CASSLDRWGGQPQHF.

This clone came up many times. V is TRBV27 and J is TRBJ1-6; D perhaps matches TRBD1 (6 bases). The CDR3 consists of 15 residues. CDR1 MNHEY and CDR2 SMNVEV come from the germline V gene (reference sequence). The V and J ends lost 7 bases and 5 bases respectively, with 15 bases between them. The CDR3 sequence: CASTKLTGNNSPLHF. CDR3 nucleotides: TGTGCCAGCACTAAACTAACAGGGAATAATTCACCCCTCCACTTT.

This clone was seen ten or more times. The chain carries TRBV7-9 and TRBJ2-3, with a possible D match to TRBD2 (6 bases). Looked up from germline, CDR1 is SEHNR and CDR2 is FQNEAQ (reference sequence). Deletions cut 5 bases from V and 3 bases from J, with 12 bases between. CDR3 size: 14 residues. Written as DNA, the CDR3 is TGTGCCAGCAGCCCAGTCGCGGGAACAGATACGCAGTATTTT. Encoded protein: CASSPVAGTDTQYF.

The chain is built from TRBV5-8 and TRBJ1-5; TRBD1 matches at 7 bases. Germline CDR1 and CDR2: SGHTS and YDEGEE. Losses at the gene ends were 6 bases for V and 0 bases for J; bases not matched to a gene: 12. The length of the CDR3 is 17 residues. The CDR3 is CASTDIRGEYSNQPQHF. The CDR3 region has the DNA TGTGCCAGCACCGATATCAGGGGGGAGTATAGCAATCAGCCCCAGCATTTT.

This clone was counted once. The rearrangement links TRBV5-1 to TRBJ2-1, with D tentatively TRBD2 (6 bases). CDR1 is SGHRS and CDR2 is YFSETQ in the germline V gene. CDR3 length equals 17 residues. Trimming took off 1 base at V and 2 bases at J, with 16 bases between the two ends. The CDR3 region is CASSLSSAGLPYNEQFF. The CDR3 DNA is TGCGCCAGCAGCTTGTCCTCCGCGGGGCTCCCCTACAATGAGCAGTTCTTC.

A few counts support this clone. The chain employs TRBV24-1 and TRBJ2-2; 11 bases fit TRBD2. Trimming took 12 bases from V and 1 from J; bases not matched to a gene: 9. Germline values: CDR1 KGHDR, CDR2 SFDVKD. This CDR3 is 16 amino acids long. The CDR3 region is CAASRGTSGNTGELFF. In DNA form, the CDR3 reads TGTGCCGCGTCTCGAGGGACTAGCGGGAACACCGGGGAGCTGTTTTTT.

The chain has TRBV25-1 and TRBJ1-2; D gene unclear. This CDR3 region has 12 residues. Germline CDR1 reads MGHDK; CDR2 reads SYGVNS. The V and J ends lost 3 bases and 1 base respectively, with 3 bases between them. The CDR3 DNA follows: TGTGCCAGCAGTGACAATAACTATGGCTACACCTTC. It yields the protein CASSDNNYGYTF.

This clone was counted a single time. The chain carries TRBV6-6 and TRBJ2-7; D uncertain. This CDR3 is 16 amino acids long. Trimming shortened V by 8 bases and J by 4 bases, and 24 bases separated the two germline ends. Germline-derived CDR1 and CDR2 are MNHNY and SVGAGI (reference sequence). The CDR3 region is CASQLQRVAESYEQYF. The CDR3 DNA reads TGTGCCAGCCAGTTACAACGGGTTGCGGAGTCTTACGAGCAGTACTTC.

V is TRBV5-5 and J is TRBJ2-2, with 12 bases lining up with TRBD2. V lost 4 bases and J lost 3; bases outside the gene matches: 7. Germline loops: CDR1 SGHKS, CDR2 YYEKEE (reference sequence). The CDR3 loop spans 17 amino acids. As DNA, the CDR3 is TGTGCCAGCAGCGTGACTAGCGGGGGACCCCACACCGGGGAGCTGTTTTTT. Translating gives CASSVTSGGPHTGELFF. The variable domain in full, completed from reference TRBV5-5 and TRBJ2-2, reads DAGVTQSPTHLIKTRGQQVTLRCSPISGHKSVSWYQQVLGQGPQFIFQYYEKEERGRGNFPDRFSARQFPNYSSELNVNALLLGDSALYLCASSVTSGGPHTGELFFGEGSRLTVL.

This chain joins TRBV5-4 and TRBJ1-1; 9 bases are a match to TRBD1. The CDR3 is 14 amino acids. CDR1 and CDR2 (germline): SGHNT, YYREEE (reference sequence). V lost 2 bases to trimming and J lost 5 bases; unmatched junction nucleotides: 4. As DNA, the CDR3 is TGTGCCAGCAGCTTCACCGGGACAGGGACTGAAGCTTTCTTT. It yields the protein CASSFTGTGTEAFF.

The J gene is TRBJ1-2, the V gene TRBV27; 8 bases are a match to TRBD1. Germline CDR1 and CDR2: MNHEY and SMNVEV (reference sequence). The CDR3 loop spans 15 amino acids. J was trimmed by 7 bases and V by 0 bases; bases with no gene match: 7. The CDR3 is CASSLSRAGGAGYTF. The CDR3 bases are TGTGCCAGCAGTTTATCGAGGGCAGGGGGCGCTGGCTACACCTTC.

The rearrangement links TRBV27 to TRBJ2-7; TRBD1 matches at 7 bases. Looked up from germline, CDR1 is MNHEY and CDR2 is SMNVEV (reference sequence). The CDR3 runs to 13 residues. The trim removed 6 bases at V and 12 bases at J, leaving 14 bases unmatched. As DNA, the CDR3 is TGTGCCAGCAGAGTGACAGGGACAGACAGGTGGTACTTC. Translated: CASRVTGTDRWYF.

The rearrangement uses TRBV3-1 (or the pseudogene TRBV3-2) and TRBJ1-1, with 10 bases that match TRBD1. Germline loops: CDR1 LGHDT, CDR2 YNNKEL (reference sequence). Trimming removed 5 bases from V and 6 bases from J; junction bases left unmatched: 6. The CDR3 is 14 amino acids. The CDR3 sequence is CASSGGTGVPEAFF. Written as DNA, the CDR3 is TGTGCCAGCAGCGGGGGGACAGGGGTTCCTGAAGCTTTCTTT.

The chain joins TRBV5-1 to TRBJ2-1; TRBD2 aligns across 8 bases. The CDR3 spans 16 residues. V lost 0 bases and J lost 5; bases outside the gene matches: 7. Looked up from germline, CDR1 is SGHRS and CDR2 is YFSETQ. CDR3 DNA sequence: TGCGCCAGCAGCTTGGGATTGCGGGGGGCTAACAATGAGCAGTTCTTC. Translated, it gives CASSLGLRGANNEQFF.

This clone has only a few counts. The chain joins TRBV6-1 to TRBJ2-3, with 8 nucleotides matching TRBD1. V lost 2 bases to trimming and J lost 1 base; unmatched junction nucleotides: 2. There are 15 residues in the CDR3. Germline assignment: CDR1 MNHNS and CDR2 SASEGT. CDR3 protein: CASSEQGAGTDTQYF. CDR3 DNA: TGTGCCAGCAGTGAACAGGGGGCCGGCACAGATACGCAGTATTTT.

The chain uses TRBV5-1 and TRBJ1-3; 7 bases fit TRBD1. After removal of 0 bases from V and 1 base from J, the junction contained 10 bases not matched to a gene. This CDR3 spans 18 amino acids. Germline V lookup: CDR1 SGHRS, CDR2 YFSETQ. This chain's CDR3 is CASSLAEQGWFSGNTIYF. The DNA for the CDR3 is TGCGCCAGCAGCTTGGCCGAACAGGGGTGGTTTTCTGGAAACACCATATATTTT.

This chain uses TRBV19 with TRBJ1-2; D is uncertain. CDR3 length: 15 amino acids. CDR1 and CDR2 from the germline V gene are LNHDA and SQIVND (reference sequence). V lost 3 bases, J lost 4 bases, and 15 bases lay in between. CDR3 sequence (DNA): TGTGCCAGTAGTATGGCAGAAATACGATTCTATGGCTACACCTTC. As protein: CASSMAEIRFYGYTF.

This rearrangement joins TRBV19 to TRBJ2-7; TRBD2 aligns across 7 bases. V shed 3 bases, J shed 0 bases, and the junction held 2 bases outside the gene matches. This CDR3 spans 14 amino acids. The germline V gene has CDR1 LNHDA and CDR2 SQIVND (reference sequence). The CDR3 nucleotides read TGTGCCAGTAGTATGGGCGGGGGCTCCTACGAGCAGTACTTC. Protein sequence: CASSMGGGSYEQYF.

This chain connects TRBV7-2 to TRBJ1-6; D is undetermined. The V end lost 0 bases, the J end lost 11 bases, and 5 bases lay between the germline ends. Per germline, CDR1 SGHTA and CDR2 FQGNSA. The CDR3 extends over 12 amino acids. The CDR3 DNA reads TGTGCCAGCAGCTTAGCAGAGCCACCCCTCCACTTT. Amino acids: CASSLAEPPLHF.

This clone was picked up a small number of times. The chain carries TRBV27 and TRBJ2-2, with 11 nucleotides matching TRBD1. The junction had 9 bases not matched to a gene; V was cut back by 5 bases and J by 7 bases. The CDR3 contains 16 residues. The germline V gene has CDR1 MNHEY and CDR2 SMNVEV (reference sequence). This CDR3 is CASSLGQGARVGELFF. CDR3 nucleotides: TGTGCCAGCAGTCTCGGACAGGGGGCGAGGGTCGGGGAGCTGTTTTTT.